The next 22 T cell receptor beta chains were all read from a single sample in a study of T-cell reconstitution after alpha-beta-depleted transplantation in children. Construction of the TCRbeta library involved unique molecular identifiers. Via MiXCR, TCRdb re-called the PCR reads, giving one row per CDR3 protein. In the table there are some 550,000 distinct CDR3 sequences, roughly 18% of which are singletons. This specimen consisted of PBMCs from the stem cell graft donor, obtained from the stem cell graft. These TCRs come from a human donor who donated a stem cell graft to a child with acute lymphoblastic leukemia.

This clonotype has only a few counts. The chain combines TRBV14 with TRBJ1-2; D remains unclear. The CDR3 extends over 13 amino acids. Germline V CDR1 and CDR2: SGHDN, FVKESK. Trimming removed 1 base at V and 8 bases at J, with 11 bases between. CDR3 in DNA: TGTGCCAGCAGCCAAGGAACAGTCTACGGCTACACCTTC. Residues: CASSQGTVYGYTF.

This chain's CDR3 is CASRDWTSGSLREQFF. The CDR3 region has the DNA TGTGCCAGCAGGGATTGGACTAGCGGGAGTCTCCGTGAGCAGTTCTTC. The chain couples TRBV7-2 to TRBJ2-1, with 13 nucleotides matching TRBD2. After removal of 6 bases from V and 9 bases from J, the junction contained 11 bases not matched to a gene. Germline V gene sequence: CDR1 SGHTA, CDR2 FQGNSA. The CDR3 loop spans 16 amino acids.

The rearrangement uses TRBV12-3 or TRBV12-4 and TRBJ1-2, with a possible D match to TRBD1 (5 bases). Trimming took off 5 bases at V and 1 base at J, with 14 bases between the two ends. This CDR3 has 15 amino acids. The CDR3 nucleotides read TGTGCCAGCAGTCCCCGGGGCGAACGTAACTATGGCTACACCTTC. It encodes CASSPRGERNYGYTF.

J is TRBJ2-1 and V is TRBV21-1; TRBD1 is taken as the D call from the table, unchecked against the DNA. TRBV21-1 is reported as a pseudogene. This CDR3 region has 16 residues. The CDR3 DNA reads as TGTGCCAGCAGCATCAAACGCCCTACCTCCTACAATGAGCAGTTCTTC. Translated: CASSIKRPTSYNEQFF.

The gene calls are TRBV5-6 and TRBJ2-1; D possibly uses TRBD1 or TRBD2 (6 bases each). The CDR3 spans 16 residues. Trimming cost V 4 bases and J 7 bases, with 21 bases left between them. Per germline, CDR1 SGHDT and CDR2 YYEEEE. DNA of the CDR3: TGTGCCAGCAGCCTGTTGGGGGGCGATCGGTATAATGAGCAGTTCTTC. This codes for CASSLLGGDRYNEQFF.

The V gene is TRBV4-2, the J gene TRBJ1-2; no reliable D call. The length of the CDR3 is 16 residues. Trimming removed 0 bases at V and 6 bases at J, with 17 bases between. Germline CDR1 and CDR2: LGHNA and YNFKEQ. The CDR3 nucleotides are TGTGCCAGCAGCCAAGAGGGAGAGCACCAAAACGATGGCTACACCTTC. This codes for CASSQEGEHQNDGYTF.

This clonotype was observed a few times. The chain combines TRBV12-3 or TRBV12-4 with TRBJ2-1; D possibly corresponds to TRBD2 (5 bases). The CDR3 extends over 15 amino acids. V was shortened by 6 bases and J by 10 bases, with 22 bases between the two germline ends. The CDR3 spells CASRYGESAFREQFF. The CDR3 DNA reads as TGTGCCAGCAGGTATGGGGAGTCAGCCTTCAGGGAGCAGTTCTTC.

Details on this clonotype: A junction boundary mismatches the germline segment, possibly from a read error. The chain uses TRBV20-1 and TRBJ2-1; perhaps TRBD1 as D (6 bases). Germline V gives CDR1 DFQATT, CDR2 SNEGSKA (reference sequence). The CDR3 covers 17 residues. The CDR3 loop is CCASGMGARYSYNEQFF. The CDR3, as DNA: TGCTGTGCTAGTGGTATGGGGGCCCGATACTCCTACAATGAGCAGTTCTTC.

The rearrangement joins TRBV15 to TRBJ2-1, with D uncertain. Between the trimmed V and J ends, which lost 9 bases and 10 bases, there was a span of 13 bases. Germline values: CDR1 LNHNV, CDR2 YYDKDF (reference sequence). This CDR3 comprises 11 residues. In DNA form, the CDR3 reads TGTGCCACTACCTCCGCGTTCGAGCAGTTCTTC. Its translation is CATTSAFEQFF.

This clonotype was detected a few times. V and J are TRBV5-1 and TRBJ2-1, with 7 bases fitting TRBD2. CDR1 is SGHRS and CDR2 is YFSETQ in the germline V gene. Trimming at V came to 0 bases and at J to 5 bases, leaving 11 bases not matched to a gene. CDR3 length: 17 amino acids. CDR3 protein: CASSLAPEASGNNEQFF. The CDR3 nucleotides read TGCGCCAGCAGCTTGGCGCCCGAGGCCAGCGGGAACAATGAGCAGTTCTTC.

This clonotype occurred a few times. The chain links TRBV5-1 to TRBJ1-1; TRBD1 matches 7 bases. Losses at the gene ends were 1 base for V and 4 bases for J; bases not matched to a gene: 4. The CDR3 is made up of 14 amino acids. CDR1 SGHRS and CDR2 YFSETQ come from the germline V gene. The chain's CDR3 is CASSLTGASTEAFF. In DNA, the CDR3 is TGCGCCAGCAGCTTGACAGGGGCGAGCACTGAAGCTTTCTTT. The entire variable domain, with the rest obtained from reference TRBV5-1 and TRBJ1-1, is as follows: KAGVTQTPRYLIKTRGQQVTLSCSPISGHRSVSWYQQTPGQGLQFLFEYFSETQRNKGNFPGRFSGRQFSNSRSEMNVSTLELGDSALYLCASSLTGASTEAFFGQGTRLTVV.

The sample holds a few counts of this clonotype. J is TRBJ2-2 and V is TRBV11-2, with 7 bases aligning to TRBD2. CDR1 and CDR2 from the germline V gene are SGHAT and FQNNGV. The CDR3 covers 15 residues. With V trimmed by 6 bases and J by 4 bases, 8 bases remained unmatched. The CDR3 nucleotides read TGTGCCAGCAGGAGGCGGGAGATAGGCACCGGGGAGCTGTTTTTT. The encoded protein is CASRRREIGTGELFF.

This clonotype came up a few times. V is TRBV12-3 or TRBV12-4 and J is TRBJ2-3; no firm D call. V lost 6 bases, J lost 1 base, and 8 bases lay in between. CDR3 size: 13 residues. In DNA, the CDR3 is TGTGCCAGCAGAATGAGTGGCACAGATACGCAGTATTTT. The encoded protein is CASRMSGTDTQYF.

This rearrangement joins TRBV27 to TRBJ2-1; 7 bases align to TRBD2. The germline V gene has CDR1 MNHEY and CDR2 SMNVEV (reference sequence). This CDR3 has 15 residues. After removal of 5 bases from V and 3 bases from J, the junction contained 7 bases not matched to a gene. In nucleotides, the CDR3 is TGTGCCAGCAGTCCGGGAGGACCCCACTACAATGAGCAGTTCTTC. Amino acid sequence: CASSPGGPHYNEQFF.

There are a few counts of this clonotype. The rearrangement joins TRBV4-1 to TRBJ2-3; D ambiguous. Trimming shortened V by 5 bases and J by 2 bases, and 8 bases separated the two germline ends. The germline CDR1 and CDR2 sequences are MGHRA and YSYEKL. The length of the CDR3 is 13 residues. CDR3 sequence (DNA): TGCGCCAGCAGCTACGACCCCACAGATACGCAGTATTTT. It yields the protein CASSYDPTDTQYF.

Only a few counts were recorded for this clonotype. The chain uses TRBV5-1 and TRBJ2-2, with TRBD2 identical over 9 bases. Germline CDR1 SGHRS, CDR2 YFSETQ. Unmatched junction bases numbered 5, after V lost 4 bases and J lost 1 base. The CDR3 is 16 amino acids. The CDR3 loop is CASSEGLAKNTGELFF. In DNA, the CDR3 is TGCGCCAGCAGCGAAGGACTAGCGAAGAACACCGGGGAGCTGTTTTTT.

A few counts support this clonotype. This chain uses TRBV5-1 with TRBJ2-3, with 7 bases matching TRBD2. The CDR3 runs to 17 residues. Trimming took 4 bases from V and 0 from J; bases not matched to a gene: 11. CDR1 and CDR2 from the germline V gene are SGHRS and YFSETQ. Here the CDR3 reads CASSTASGLTSTDTQYF. For the CDR3, the DNA is TGCGCCAGCAGCACAGCTAGCGGCCTTACTAGCACAGATACGCAGTATTTT.

This clonotype has more than one count but fewer than ten. The chain employs TRBV9 and TRBJ2-2; the match to TRBD1 covers 7 bases. The CDR3 covers 17 residues. With 0 bases clipped from V and 3 bases from J, the junction kept 8 bases outside the gene matches. The germline CDR1 and CDR2 sequences are SGDLS and YYNGEE. This CDR3 reads CASSVDIRDRYTGELFF. The CDR3 coding sequence is TGTGCCAGCAGCGTAGATATAAGGGACAGATACACCGGGGAGCTGTTTTTT. Combining the CDR3 with reference TRBV9 and TRBJ2-2 gives the whole variable domain DSGVTQTPKHLITATGQRVTLRCSPRSGDLSVYWYQQSLDQGLQFLIQYYNGEERAKGNILERFSAQQFPDLHSELNLSSLELGDSALYFCASSVDIRDRYTGELFFGEGSRLTVL.

The chain is built from TRBV29-1 and TRBJ1-2, with TRBD1 matching 7 bases. V lost 7 bases to trimming and J lost 1 base; unmatched junction nucleotides: 12. CDR1 and CDR2 from the germline V gene are SQVTM and ANQGSEA. The CDR3 is 15 amino acids. CDR3 coding DNA: TGCAGCGCCGATCCGAAGGGGGCGGGTAACTATGGCTACACCTTC. It codes for CSADPKGAGNYGYTF.

This clonotype was counted only a few times. This chain uses TRBV27 with TRBJ1-1; possibly TRBD1 for D (6 bases). V was shortened by 3 bases and J by 3 bases, with 14 bases between the two germline ends. Germline values: CDR1 MNHEY, CDR2 SMNVEV (reference sequence). This CDR3 has 15 residues. DNA of the CDR3: TGTGCCAGCAGTTTTTCTTCGACAGGTTACACTGAAGCTTTCTTT. This sequence encodes CASSFSSTGYTEAFF.

This clonotype was counted between two and nine times. The rearrangement uses TRBV4-1 and TRBJ2-7, with 7 bases identical to TRBD2. Germline CDR1 is MGHRA and CDR2 is YSYEKL. The CDR3 is 16 amino acids. J was trimmed by 0 bases and V by 0 bases; bases with no gene match: 5. The DNA for the CDR3 is TGCGCCAGCAGCCAAGAGGACGGGAGGAGCTCCTACGAGCAGTACTTC. Translating gives CASSQEDGRSSYEQYF.

This clonotype was picked up many times. The chain joins TRBV5-1 to TRBJ2-5, with D perhaps TRBD1 (5 bases). CDR1 is SGHRS, CDR2 YFSETQ, per germline. The CDR3 extends over 13 amino acids. Trimming cost V 2 bases and J 3 bases, with 8 bases left between them. For the CDR3, the DNA is TGCGCCAGCAGCTTTTCAGGGAAAGAGACCCAGTACTTC. Its protein is CASSFSGKETQYF.